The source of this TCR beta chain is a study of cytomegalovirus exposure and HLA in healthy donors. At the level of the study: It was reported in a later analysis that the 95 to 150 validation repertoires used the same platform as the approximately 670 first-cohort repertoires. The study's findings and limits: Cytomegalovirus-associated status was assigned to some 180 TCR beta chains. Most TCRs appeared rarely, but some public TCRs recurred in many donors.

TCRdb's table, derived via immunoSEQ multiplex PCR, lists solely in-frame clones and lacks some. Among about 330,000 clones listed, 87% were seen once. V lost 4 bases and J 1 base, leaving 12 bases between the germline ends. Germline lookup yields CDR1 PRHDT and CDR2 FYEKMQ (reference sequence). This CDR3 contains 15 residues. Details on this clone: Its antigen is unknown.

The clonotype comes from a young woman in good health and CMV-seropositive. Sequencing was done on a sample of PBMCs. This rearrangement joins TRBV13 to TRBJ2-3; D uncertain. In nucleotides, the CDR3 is TGTGCCAGCAGCTCCGCCGACCCCCGCACAGATACGCAGTATTTT. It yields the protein CASSSADPRTDTQYF.